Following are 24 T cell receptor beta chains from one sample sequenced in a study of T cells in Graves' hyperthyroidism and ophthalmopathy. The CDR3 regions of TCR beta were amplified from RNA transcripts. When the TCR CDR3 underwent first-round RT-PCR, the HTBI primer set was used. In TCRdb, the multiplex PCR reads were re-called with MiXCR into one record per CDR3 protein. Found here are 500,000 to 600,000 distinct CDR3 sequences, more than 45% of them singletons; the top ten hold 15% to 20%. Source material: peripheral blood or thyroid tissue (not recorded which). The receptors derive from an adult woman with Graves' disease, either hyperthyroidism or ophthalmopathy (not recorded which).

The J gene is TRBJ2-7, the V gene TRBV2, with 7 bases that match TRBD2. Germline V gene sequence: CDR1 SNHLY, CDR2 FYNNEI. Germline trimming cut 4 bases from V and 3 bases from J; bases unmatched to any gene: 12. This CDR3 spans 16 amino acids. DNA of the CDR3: TGTGCCAGCAGTGCCTGGGGGGGGAGTGGGGGCTACGAGCAGTACTTC. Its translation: CASSAWGGSGGYEQYF.

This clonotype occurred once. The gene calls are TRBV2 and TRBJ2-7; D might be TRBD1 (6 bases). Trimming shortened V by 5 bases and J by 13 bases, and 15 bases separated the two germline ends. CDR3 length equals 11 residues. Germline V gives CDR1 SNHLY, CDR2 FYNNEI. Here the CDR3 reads CASSQVGASYF. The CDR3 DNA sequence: TGTGCCAGCAGTCAGGTGGGGGCATCTTACTTC. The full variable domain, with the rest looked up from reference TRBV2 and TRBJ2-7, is EPEVTQTPSHQVTQMGQEVILRCVPISNHLYFYWYRQILGQKVEFLVSFYNNEISEKSEIFDDQFSVERPDGSNFTLKIRSTKLEDSAMYFCASSQVGASYFGPGTRLTVT.

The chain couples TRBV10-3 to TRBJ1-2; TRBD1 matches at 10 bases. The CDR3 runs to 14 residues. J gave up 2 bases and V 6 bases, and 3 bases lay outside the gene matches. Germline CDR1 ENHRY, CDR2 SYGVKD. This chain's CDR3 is CAIRRDRGNYGYTF. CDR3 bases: TGTGCCATCAGAAGGGACAGGGGAAACTATGGCTACACCTTC.

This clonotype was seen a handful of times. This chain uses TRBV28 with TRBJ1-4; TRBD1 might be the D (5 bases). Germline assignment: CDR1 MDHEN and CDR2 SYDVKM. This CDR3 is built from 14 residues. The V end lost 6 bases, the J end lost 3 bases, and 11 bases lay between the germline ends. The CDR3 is CASSPRQSNEKLFF. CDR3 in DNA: TGTGCCAGCAGCCCAAGACAGTCTAATGAAAAACTGTTTTTT.

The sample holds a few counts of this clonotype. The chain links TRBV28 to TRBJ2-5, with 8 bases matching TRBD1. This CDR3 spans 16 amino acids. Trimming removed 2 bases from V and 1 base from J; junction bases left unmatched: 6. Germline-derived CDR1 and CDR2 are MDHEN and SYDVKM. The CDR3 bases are TGTGCCAGCAGTTTAACGCGACAGGGGTTCCAAGAGACCCAGTACTTC. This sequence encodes CASSLTRQGFQETQYF.

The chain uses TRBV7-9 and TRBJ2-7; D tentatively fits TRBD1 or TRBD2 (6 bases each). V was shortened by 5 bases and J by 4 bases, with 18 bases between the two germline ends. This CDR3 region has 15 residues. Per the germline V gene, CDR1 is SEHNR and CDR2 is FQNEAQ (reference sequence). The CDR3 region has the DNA TGTGCCAGCAGCGCAGGGGTGGAGGGTCTATACGAGCAGTACTTC. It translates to CASSAGVEGLYEQYF.

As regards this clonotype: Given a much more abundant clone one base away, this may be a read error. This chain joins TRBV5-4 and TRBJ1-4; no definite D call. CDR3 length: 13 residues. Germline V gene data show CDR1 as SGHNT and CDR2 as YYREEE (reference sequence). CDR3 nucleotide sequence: TGTGCCAGCAGCTTGAAAGCTAATGGAAAACTGTTTTTT. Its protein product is CASSLKANGKLFF.

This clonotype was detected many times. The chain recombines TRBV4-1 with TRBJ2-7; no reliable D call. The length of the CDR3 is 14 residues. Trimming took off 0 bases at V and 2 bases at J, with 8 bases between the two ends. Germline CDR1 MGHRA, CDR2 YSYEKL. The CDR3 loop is CASSQDYQTYEQYF. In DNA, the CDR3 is TGCGCCAGCAGCCAAGATTACCAGACCTACGAGCAGTACTTC.

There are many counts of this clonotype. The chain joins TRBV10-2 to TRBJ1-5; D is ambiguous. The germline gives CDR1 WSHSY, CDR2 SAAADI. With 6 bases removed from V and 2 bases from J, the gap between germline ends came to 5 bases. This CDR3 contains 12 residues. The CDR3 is CASRDGNQPQHF. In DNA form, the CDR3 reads TGCGCCAGCAGGGATGGCAATCAGCCCCAGCATTTT.

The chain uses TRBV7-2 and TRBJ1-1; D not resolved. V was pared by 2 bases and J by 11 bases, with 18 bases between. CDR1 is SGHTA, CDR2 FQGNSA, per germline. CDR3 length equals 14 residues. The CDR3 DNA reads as TGTGCCAGCAGCTTAACCCCCGGGCCCCTGGTGGCTTTCTTT. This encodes CASSLTPGPLVAFF.

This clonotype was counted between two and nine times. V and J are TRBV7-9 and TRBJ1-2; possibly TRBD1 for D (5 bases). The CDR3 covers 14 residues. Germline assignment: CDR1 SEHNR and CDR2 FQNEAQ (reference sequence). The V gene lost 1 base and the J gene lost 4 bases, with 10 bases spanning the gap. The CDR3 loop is CASSLGQMSYGYTF. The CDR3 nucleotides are TGTGCCAGCAGCTTAGGACAGATGAGCTATGGCTACACCTTC.

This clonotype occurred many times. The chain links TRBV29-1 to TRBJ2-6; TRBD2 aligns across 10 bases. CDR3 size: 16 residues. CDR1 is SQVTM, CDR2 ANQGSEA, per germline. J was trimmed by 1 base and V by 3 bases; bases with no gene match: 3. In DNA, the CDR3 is TGCAGCGTTGATCTAGCGGGAGTGTCTGGGGCCAACGTCCTGACTTTC. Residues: CSVDLAGVSGANVLTF.

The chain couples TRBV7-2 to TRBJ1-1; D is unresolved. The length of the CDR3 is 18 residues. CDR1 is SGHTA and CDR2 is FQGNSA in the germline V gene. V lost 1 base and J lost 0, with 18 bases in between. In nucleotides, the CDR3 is TGTGCCAGCAGCTTAGTCCCCAGGTACCCTCCTGTGAACACTGAAGCTTTCTTT. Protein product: CASSLVPRYPPVNTEAFF. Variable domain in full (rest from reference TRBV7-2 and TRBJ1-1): GAGVSQSPSNKVTEKGKDVELRCDPISGHTALYWYRQSLGQGLEFLIYFQGNSAPDKSGLPSDRFSAERTGGSVSTLTIQRTQQEDSAVYLCASSLVPRYPPVNTEAFFGQGTRLTVV.

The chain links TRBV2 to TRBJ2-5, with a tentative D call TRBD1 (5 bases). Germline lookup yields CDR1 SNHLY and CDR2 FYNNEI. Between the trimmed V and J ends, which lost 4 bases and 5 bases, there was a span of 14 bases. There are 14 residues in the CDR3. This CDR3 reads CASSASGIAETQYF. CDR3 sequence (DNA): TGTGCCAGCAGTGCATCAGGGATCGCGGAGACCCAGTACTTC.

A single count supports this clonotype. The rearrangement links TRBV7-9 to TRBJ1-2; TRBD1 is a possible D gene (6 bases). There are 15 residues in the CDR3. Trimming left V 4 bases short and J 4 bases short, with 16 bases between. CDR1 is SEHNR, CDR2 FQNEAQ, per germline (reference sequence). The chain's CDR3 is CASSSSTGHLYGYTF. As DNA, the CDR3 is TGTGCCAGCAGCTCATCCACAGGGCATCTCTATGGCTACACCTTC.

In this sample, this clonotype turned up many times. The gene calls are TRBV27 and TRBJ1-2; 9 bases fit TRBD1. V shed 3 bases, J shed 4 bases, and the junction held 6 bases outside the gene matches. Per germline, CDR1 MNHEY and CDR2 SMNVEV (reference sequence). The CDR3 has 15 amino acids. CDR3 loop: CASSLLPDRGYGYTF. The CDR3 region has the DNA TGTGCCAGCAGTTTGCTCCCGGACAGGGGCTATGGCTACACCTTC.

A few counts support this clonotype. The CDR3 sequence is CAAAPGIQETQYF. The DNA of the CDR3 is TGTGCCGCGGCCCCAGGAATTCAAGAGACCCAGTACTTC. This chain connects TRBV30 to TRBJ2-5; D not certain. Germline CDR1 GTSNPN, CDR2 SVGIG (reference sequence). V was trimmed by 8 bases and J by 2 bases, leaving 15 bases between them. The CDR3 extends over 13 amino acids.

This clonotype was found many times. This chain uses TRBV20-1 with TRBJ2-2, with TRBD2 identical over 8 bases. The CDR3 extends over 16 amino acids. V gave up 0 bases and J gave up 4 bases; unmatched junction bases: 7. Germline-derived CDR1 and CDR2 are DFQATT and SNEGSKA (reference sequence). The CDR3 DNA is TGCAGTGCTAGAGACCCGAGCGGGAGAGGCACCGGGGAGCTGTTTTTT. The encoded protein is CSARDPSGRGTGELFF.

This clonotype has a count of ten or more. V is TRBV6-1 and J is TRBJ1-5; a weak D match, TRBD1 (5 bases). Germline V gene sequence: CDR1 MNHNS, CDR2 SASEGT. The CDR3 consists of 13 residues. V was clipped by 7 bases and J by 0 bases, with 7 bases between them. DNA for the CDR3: TGTGCCAGCATACAGGCTAGCAATCAGCCCCAGCATTTT. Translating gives CASIQASNQPQHF.

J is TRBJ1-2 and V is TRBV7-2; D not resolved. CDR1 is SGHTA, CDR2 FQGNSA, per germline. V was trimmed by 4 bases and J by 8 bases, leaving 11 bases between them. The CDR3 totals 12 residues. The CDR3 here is CASSSPRVGYTF. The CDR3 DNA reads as TGTGCCAGCAGCTCCCCAAGGGTCGGCTACACCTTC.

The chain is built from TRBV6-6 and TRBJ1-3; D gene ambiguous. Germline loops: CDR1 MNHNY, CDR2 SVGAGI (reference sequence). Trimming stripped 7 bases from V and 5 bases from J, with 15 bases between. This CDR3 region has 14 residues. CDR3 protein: CASIHPGLRNTIYF. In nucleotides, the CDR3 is TGTGCCAGCATTCACCCGGGGTTACGAAACACCATATATTTT.

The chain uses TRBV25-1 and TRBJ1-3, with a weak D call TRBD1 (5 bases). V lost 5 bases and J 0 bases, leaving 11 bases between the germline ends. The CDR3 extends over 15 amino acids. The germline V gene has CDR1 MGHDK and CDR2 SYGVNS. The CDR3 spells CASSQWGSSGNTIYF. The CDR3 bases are TGTGCCAGCAGTCAATGGGGGAGCTCTGGAAACACCATATATTTT. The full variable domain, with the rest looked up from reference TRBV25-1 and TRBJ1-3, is EADIYQTPRYLVIGTGKKITLECSQTMGHDKMYWYQQDPGMELHLIHYSYGVNSTEKGDLSSESTVSRIRTEHFPLTLESARPSHTSQYLCASSQWGSSGNTIYFGEGSWLTVV.

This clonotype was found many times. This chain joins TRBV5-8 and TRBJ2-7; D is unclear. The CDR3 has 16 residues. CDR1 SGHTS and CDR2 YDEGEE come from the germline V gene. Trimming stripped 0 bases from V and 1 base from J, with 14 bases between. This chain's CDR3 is CASSLDIGGGSYEQYF. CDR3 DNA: TGTGCCAGCAGCTTGGACATTGGTGGTGGATCCTACGAGCAGTACTTC.

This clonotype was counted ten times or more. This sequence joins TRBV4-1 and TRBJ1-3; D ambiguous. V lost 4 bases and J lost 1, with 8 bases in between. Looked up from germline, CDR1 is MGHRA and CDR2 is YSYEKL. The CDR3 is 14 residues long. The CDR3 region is CASSPQDSGNTIYF. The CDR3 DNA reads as TGCGCCAGCAGCCCTCAAGATTCTGGAAACACCATATATTTT.